The table lists the clone carrying this T cell receptor (beta chain) with a count of one. The V gene's germline CDR1 is SGHNT and CDR2 YYREEE (reference sequence). The V end was cut by 3 bases, the J end by 2 bases, with 8 bases between. The CDR3 is 13 amino acids. Vbeta (60) and Jbeta (13) primers were used in the PCR. Clones were read by immunoSEQ multiplex PCR, and TCRdb kept only the in-frame ones, dropping some. This sample has 100,000 to 150,000 clones, with around 76% found just once. The sample comes from a study of cytomegalovirus exposure and HLA in healthy donors. Study summary: For the roughly 390 genotyped donors, roughly 81% fell within the Caucasian-associated ancestry cluster.

This TCR was recovered from a man aged 45-60 years in good health and CMV-seropositive. The V call is TRBV5-4, the J call TRBJ2-5; possibly TRBD2 for D (5 bases). Sequenced material: PBMCs. CDR3 DNA sequence: TGTGCCAGCAGCTCACGCGGGCAAGAGACCCAGTACTTC. Amino acid sequence: CASSSRGQETQYF.